This TCR beta chain was identified during a study of cytomegalovirus exposure and HLA in healthy donors listed by TCRdb under 2017. About the full investigation: The 666 repertoires of the first cohort and the 120 validation repertoires were produced on the same platform, according to a later analysis. The study was designed to test whether signatures of past pathogen exposure could be identified by cataloging public T cell receptors. Besides the first cohort of approximately 710 subjects, a separate validation cohort made up of 95 to 150 different subjects was used. To predict cytomegalovirus infection status, the study brought together high-throughput TCR immunosequencing, statistical association of individual TCRs with disease status, and machine learning. Here is what the overall study found, with its caveats: The classifier was reported to diagnose cytomegalovirus status with high specificity and sensitivity in both the original cohort and the validation cohort. In vitro tests confirmed that a few of the cytomegalovirus-associated TCR beta chains recognize cytomegalovirus antigens. Most TCR sequences were observed very rarely across donors, whereas some public TCRs were present in many individuals. In a later analysis, TCRs clustered in the first cohort were found to also tend to co-occur in the 120 validation repertoires, with 90% to 95% of cluster scores above 0. The authors suggested that the approach could potentially be extended to other disease states and immunological phenotypes. A later analysis had no HLA typing for the validation cohort, so co-occurrence there was scored across all 130 or so repertoires. The study listed approximately 160 TCR beta chains as associated with cytomegalovirus.

On this clone itself: Its antigen remains unidentified. The input lacks base qualities; no much larger clone sits a single base away.

Donors formed part of the validation cohort, which comprised some 120 subjects and was distinct from the first cohort of 690 or so subjects. The receptor library was made with the immunoSEQ multiplex PCR assay. As for how the authors treated the data: A statistical classification framework was built to diagnose cytomegalovirus status from the catalog of TCR beta chain sequences. Here the immuneACCESS table is served through TCRdb, limited to in-frame sequences with V and J called. Missing clones are a known gap in these copies; in checked studies unresolved V genes cover under half, and the rest lacks a known reason. Clonal size and the V and J genes are those of that table, whereas D and trimming came from the DNA. This sample holds about 250,000 clones; 85% to 90% were observed only once. The ten top clones hold 2.5% to 3% of the sample. CDR1 and CDR2, per the germline V gene (reference sequence), are WNHNN and SYGVQD. There are 13 amino acids in the CDR3, from cysteine to phenylalanine inclusive. Here the CDR3 DNA is all that survives: 39 bases in frame from base 1. V gives up 4 bases and J gives up 8 bases, and the segment between their germline ends measures 15 bases.

The rearranged segments are TRBV10-1 and TRBJ2-7; the D segment could be TRBD2, given 5 matching bases. The sequenced sample consisted of PBMCs. The sequence derives from a man between 18 and 35 years old in good health and CMV-seronegative. The DNA sequence follows: TGCGCCAGCAGTGCCGGGGTCGAGGTCAAGCAGTACTTC. This encodes CASSAGVEVKQYF.